Listed below are T cell receptor beta chains from one sample, sequenced in a study of blood T cell repertoires in COVID-19. Only in-frame clones appear in the TCRdb table, and some are missing; sequencing was by immunoSEQ multiplex PCR. This table holds some 310,000 clones, roughly 89% found once. The sample was PBMCs or T cells enriched from blood (not recorded which). These receptors were collected from a woman in her twenties or thirties who had recovered from COVID-19. Each CDR3 is given with its conserved first and last residue. A D gene is named only where the DNA matches it firmly. Expanded clones are given a class, and other clones once, few, many or no size at all.

>TRBJ2-5|TRBV15|-|TRBD1
TGTGCCACCAGGACTGAGACGGACAGGCAAGAGACCCAGTACTTC
CATRTETDRQETQYF
>TRBJ2-7|TRBV28|-|TRBD1
TGTGCCAGCAGCCCAGGGGGACCCTACGAGCAGTACTTC
CASSPGGPYEQYF
>TRBJ2-3|TRBV5-1|-|TRBD2
TGCGCCAGCAGCGTCGGGACTAGCGGGAGCGTGAATACGCAGTATTTT
CASSVGTSGSVNTQYF
>TRBJ2-4|TRBV6-5|-|TRBD2
TGTGCCAGCAGTCCTGAGACTAGCGGGAGTTTACAGTACTTC
CASSPETSGSLQYF
>TRBJ2-2|TRBV19|-|-
TGTGCCAGTAGTACAATAGCGGGACAGGGACCCCACACCGGGGAGCTGTTTTTT
CASSTIAGQGPHTGELFF
>TRBJ1-2|TRBV7-7|once|-
TGTGCTAGCAGCCCTTACGAGGACAGTCCTGATGGCTACACCTTC
CASSPYEDSPDGYTF
>TRBJ1-5|TRBV18|-|-
TGTGCCAGCTCACCCGGGGGGGGGCAGGATCAGCCCCAGCATTTT
CASSPGGGQDQPQHF
>TRBJ2-5|TRBV3-1/TRBV3-2|-|TRBD2
TGTGCCAGCAGCCAAGATAGTGCTAGCGGCCAAGAGACCCAGTACTTC
CASSQDSASGQETQYF
>TRBJ1-4|TRBV5-1|-|TRBD1
TGCGCCAGCAGCCAGACAGGGCTTGATGAAAAACTGTTTTTT
CASSQTGLDEKLFF
>TRBJ2-5|TRBV7-7|-|TRBD2
TGTGCTAGCAGTTCCGGGGGGGAGACCCAGTACTTC
CASSSGGETQYF
>TRBJ1-3|TRBV14|-|-
TGTGCCAGCAGCCAAGTTTACGGCGGAACCTCTGGAAACACCATATATTTT
CASSQVYGGTSGNTIYF
>TRBJ2-1|TRBV27|-|TRBD2
TGTGCCAGCAGTCATAGCGGGAGGGCCTCTCATGAGCAGTTCTTC
CASSHSGRASHEQFF
>TRBJ1-1|TRBV11-1|-|-
TGTGCCAGCAGCCGGCTAAAGGGCATGGGGAGCACTGAAGCTTTCTTT
CASSRLKGMGSTEAFF
>TRBJ1-4|TRBV10-3|-|-
TGTGCCGTCCGGGCTGGGGGGGGGACAACTAATGAAAAACTGTTTTTT
CAVRAGGGTTNEKLFF
>TRBJ1-1|TRBV28|-|-
TGTGCCATCTCAGGTTGGAACACTGAAGCTTTCTTT
CAISGWNTEAFF
>TRBJ1-5|TRBV27|-|TRBD1
TGTGCCAGCAGTGCGGGACAGGGGTATCAGCCCCAGCATTTT
CASSAGQGYQPQHF
>TRBJ2-7|TRBV10-3|-|TRBD1
TGTGCCATCAGTGAGTTAGGACAGGGAGTAACCTACGAGCAGTACTTC
CAISELGQGVTYEQYF
>TRBJ2-3|TRBV14|-|-
TGTGCCAGCAGCCGCGGACAGATTTACACAGATACGCAGTATTTT
CASSRGQIYTDTQYF
>TRBJ2-3|TRBV10-1|-|TRBD2
TGCGCCAGCAGCGATAGACTAGCGGGAACGTCAGATACGCAGTATTTT
CASSDRLAGTSDTQYF
>TRBJ2-1|TRBV7-9|-|-
TGTGCCAGCAGCTCGCTAGGTAGGCCCCTCTACAATGAGCAGTTCTTC
CASSSLGRPLYNEQFF
>TRBJ1-1|TRBV28|-|-
TGTGCCAGCAGTTTTCGGAGGAACACTGAAGCTTTCTTT
CASSFRRNTEAFF
>TRBJ2-1|TRBV5-6|-|TRBD2
TGTGCCAGCAGCCCCGGGACTAGCGGGACCAATGAGCAGTTCTTC
CASSPGTSGTNEQFF
>TRBJ1-4|TRBV19|-|-
TGTGCCAGTAGTTTCCTCCAGGGAGGACTGTTTTTT
CASSFLQGGLFF
>TRBJ1-2|TRBV7-2|-|-
TGTGCCAGCAGCTTAGAATCTCGGGGGGGCTACACCTTC
CASSLESRGGYTF
>TRBJ2-1|TRBV5-5|-|TRBD2
TGTGCCAGCAGCTTGTTTCTAGCGGGAGAAAATGAGCAGTTCTTC
CASSLFLAGENEQFF
>TRBJ2-7|TRBV19|-|-
TGTGCCAGTAGAAGGGATGCAGGGATCTACGAGCAGTACTTC
CASRRDAGIYEQYF
>TRBJ1-5|TRBV9|-|-
TGTGCCAGCAGCGGCGGGCCCAATCAGCCCCAGCATTTT
CASSGGPNQPQHF
>TRBJ1-6|TRBV2|-|-
TGTGCCAGCAGTGCAGGGCTCGGGTATTCACCCCTCCACTTT
CASSAGLGYSPLHF
>TRBJ2-7|TRBV18|once|-
TGTGCCAGCTCACCTGGGGGGTTTGGTCCCTACGAGCAGTACTTC
CASSPGGFGPYEQYF
>TRBJ2-1|TRBV4-2|once|TRBD2
TGTGCCAGCAGCACCCGACTAGCGGCGGACCCGAGCTCCTACAATGAGCAGTTCTTC
CASSTRLAADPSSYNEQFF
>TRBJ2-1|TRBV7-2|-|TRBD1
TGTGCCAGCAGAGGGACAGGGGTCGCCGGCTCCTACAATGAGCAGTTCTTC
CASRGTGVAGSYNEQFF
>TRBJ2-5|TRBV18|-|TRBD2
TGTGCCAGCTCACCGTGGCTAGCGGGAGAAAACCAAGAGACCCAGTACTTC
CASSPWLAGENQETQYF